Listed below are T cell receptor beta chains from one sample, sequenced in a study of T cells in Graves' hyperthyroidism and ophthalmopathy. A single record per CDR3 protein comes from TCRdb applying MiXCR to the multiplex PCR reads. The sample yields approximately 300,000 distinct CDR3 sequences, around 15% seen once. The specimen was blood. These receptors were taken from a woman aged 55-69 years with Graves' ophthalmopathy. Both conserved end residues are part of each CDR3. The order of the fields is J gene, CDR3 length, V gene, clone size, CDR3 protein. Expanded clones are given a class, and other clones once, few, many or no size at all.

>TRBJ2-7|14|TRBV19|many
CASSSAGGGYEQYF
>TRBJ1-2|13|TRBV12-3/TRBV12-4|many
CASSPERGHGYTF
>TRBJ2-7|14|TRBV18|NA
CASSAGQGAYEQYF
>TRBJ1-1|15|TRBV6-1|many
CASSPTYTGNTEAFF
>TRBJ2-5|15|TRBV27|few
CASTGGSGGEETQYF
>TRBJ2-7|16|TRBV20-1|NA
CSARGVTSGNSYEQYF
>TRBJ2-3|13|TRBV20-1|few
CSARMRVSDTQYF
>TRBJ2-1|14|TRBV29-1|many
CSAEGGNSYNEQFF
>TRBJ2-5|14|TRBV6-1|NA
CASKVYGTQETQYF
>TRBJ1-5|14|TRBV10-2|few
CASSFTGSDQPQHF
>TRBJ1-5|14|TRBV20-1|many
CSARGDRGPQPQHF
>TRBJ1-1|13|TRBV7-2|many
CASSLERNTEAFF
>TRBJ1-4|14|TRBV2|NA
CASRGWGTNEKLFF
>TRBJ1-6|15|TRBV7-9|NA
CASSLVTGWNSPLHF
>TRBJ2-5|11|TRBV11-3|many
CASGQSGTQYF
>TRBJ2-4|12|TRBV18|many
CASSPGVDIQYF
>TRBJ2-2|15|TRBV20-1|few
CSAYPGQGDTGELFF
>TRBJ2-1|13|TRBV7-2|many
CASSLLRKIEQFF
>TRBJ1-2|15|TRBV5-4|NA
CASRTLDSLNYGYTF
>TRBJ2-5|12|TRBV20-1|many
CSAGGVEETQYF
>TRBJ2-7|14|TRBV5-1|many
CASSFGTPGNEQYF
>TRBJ2-3|14|TRBV6-2/TRBV6-3|NA
CASRRTGGTATQYF
>TRBJ2-6|18|TRBV25-1|NA
CASSELNGDLSGANVLTF
>TRBJ2-7|13|TRBV20-1|many
CSGTRTGFYEQYF
>TRBJ2-3|17|TRBV28|NA
CASPRGPSGGVTDTQYF
>TRBJ1-3|16|TRBV27|NA
CASANLPNRVGNTIYF
>TRBJ1-4|14|TRBV7-2|many
CASSAWGRNEKLFF
>TRBJ1-1|11|TRBV19|few
CASNGNTEAFF
>TRBJ1-5|14|TRBV27|few
CASSLTFGGQPQHF
>TRBJ1-5|15|TRBV6-1|many
CASTADRTLNQPQHF
>TRBJ1-2|14|TRBV28|NA
CASSLKAYYYGYTF
>TRBJ1-1|13|TRBV29-1|many
CSAGTQRNTEAFF
>TRBJ2-7|12|TRBV11-2|many
CASSLGITEQYF
>TRBJ2-5|12|TRBV2|many
CASSEWRETQYF
>TRBJ2-7|12|TRBV29-1|few
CSVAGGPFEQYF
>TRBJ1-1|14|TRBV19|many
CASFNGGTNTEAFF
>TRBJ2-7|13|TRBV7-3|NA
CASSPWEGYEQYF
>TRBJ2-7|15|TRBV5-5|many
CASSFGTGDAYEQYF
>TRBJ1-5|16|TRBV7-6|many
CASSRADREDPQPQHF
>TRBJ1-6|12|TRBV12-3/TRBV12-4|many
CASSLRHSPLHF
>TRBJ1-1|14|TRBV19|NA
CASSIPQGVTEAFF
>TRBJ1-1|14|TRBV30|many
CAWSYRTLNTEAFF
>TRBJ2-7|15|TRBV4-3|few
CASSQDEGRSYEQYF
>TRBJ1-5|12|TRBV6-1|few
CASSAAGQPQHF
>TRBJ2-2|16|TRBV4-1|NA
CASSQMTGVNTGELFF
>TRBJ2-1|16|TRBV7-9|many
CASSASTGTGYNEQFF
>TRBJ2-3|16|TRBV5-1|many
CASSLDPGQGSDTQYF
>TRBJ2-2|15|TRBV18|few
CASSPFVANTGELFF
>TRBJ2-1|12|TRBV3-1|many
CASSRSSGEQFF
>TRBJ2-2|13|TRBV11-3|NA
CASSLDEDGELFF
>TRBJ2-2|15|TRBV7-8|many
CASSFGGGVTGELFF
>TRBJ2-1|15|TRBV24-1|NA
CATSDDRSSYNEQFF
>TRBJ2-7|16|TRBV11-2|many
CASSLVLGTGLGEQYF